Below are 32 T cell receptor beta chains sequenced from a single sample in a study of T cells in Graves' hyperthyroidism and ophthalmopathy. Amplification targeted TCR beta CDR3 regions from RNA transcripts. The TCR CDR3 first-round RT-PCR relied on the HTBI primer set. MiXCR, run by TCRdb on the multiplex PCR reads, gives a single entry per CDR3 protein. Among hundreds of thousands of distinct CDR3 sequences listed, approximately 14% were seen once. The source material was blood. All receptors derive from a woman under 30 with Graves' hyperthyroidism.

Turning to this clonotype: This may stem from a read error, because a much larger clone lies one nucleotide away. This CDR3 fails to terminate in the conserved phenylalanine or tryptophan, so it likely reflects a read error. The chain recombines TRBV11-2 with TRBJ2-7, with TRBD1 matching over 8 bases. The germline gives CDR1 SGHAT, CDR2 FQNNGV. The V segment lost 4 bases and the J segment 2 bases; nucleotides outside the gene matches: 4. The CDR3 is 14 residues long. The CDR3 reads CASSWDRTTYEQYL. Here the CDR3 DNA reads TGTGCCAGCAGCTGGGACAGGACAACCTACGAGCAGTACCTC.

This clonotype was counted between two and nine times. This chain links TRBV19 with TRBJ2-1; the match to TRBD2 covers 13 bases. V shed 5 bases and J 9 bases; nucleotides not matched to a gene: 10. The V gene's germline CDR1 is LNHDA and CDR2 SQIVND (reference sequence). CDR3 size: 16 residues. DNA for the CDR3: TGTGCCAGTAGTCCACAAGGACTAGCGGGAGTCCGTGAGCAGTTCTTC. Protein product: CASSPQGLAGVREQFF.

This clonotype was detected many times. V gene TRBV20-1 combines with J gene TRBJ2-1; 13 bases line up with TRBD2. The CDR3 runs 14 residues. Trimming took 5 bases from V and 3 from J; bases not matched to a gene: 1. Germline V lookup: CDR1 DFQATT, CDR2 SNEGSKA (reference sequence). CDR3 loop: CSAGTSGNYNEQFF. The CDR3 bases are TGCAGTGCTGGGACTAGCGGGAACTACAATGAGCAGTTCTTC.

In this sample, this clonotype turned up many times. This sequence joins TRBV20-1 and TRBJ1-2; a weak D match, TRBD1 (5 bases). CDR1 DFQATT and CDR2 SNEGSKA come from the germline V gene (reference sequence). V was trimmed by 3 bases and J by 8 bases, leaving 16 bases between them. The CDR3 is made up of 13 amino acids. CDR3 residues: CSASPGPGGGYTF. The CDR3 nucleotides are TGCAGTGCTAGTCCCGGCCCGGGGGGAGGCTACACCTTC.

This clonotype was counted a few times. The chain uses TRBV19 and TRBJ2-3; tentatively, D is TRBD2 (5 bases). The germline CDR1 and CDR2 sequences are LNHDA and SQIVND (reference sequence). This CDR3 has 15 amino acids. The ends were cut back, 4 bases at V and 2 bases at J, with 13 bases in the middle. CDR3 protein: CASSTGLTITDTQYF. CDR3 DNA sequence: TGTGCCAGTAGTACCGGACTCACGATCACAGATACGCAGTATTTT.

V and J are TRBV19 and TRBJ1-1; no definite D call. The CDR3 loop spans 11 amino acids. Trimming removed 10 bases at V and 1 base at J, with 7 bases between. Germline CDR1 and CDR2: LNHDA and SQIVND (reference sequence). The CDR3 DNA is TGTGCCACCCTACAGAACACTGAAGCTTTCTTT. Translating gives CATLQNTEAFF.

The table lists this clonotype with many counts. The CDR3 loop is CASSLGGDHEQYF. In nucleotides, the CDR3 is TGTGCCAGCAGCTTAGGAGGGGACCACGAGCAGTACTTC. The chain links TRBV7-9 to TRBJ2-7; D could derive from TRBD1 or TRBD2 (5 bases each). Trimming left V 1 base short and J 5 bases short, with 9 bases between. Germline V gives CDR1 SEHNR, CDR2 FQNEAQ (reference sequence). The CDR3 totals 13 residues.

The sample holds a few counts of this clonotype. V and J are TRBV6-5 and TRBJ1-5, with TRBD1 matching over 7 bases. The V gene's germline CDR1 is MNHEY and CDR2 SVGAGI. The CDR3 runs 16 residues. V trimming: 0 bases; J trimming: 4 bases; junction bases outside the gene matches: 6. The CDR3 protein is CASSYSPRGANQPQHF. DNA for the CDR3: TGTGCCAGCAGTTACTCTCCCAGGGGGGCTAATCAGCCCCAGCATTTT.

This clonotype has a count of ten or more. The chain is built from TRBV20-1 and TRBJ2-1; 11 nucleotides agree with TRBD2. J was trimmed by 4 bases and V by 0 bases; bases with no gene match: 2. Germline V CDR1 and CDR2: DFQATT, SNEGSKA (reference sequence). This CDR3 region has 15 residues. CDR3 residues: CSARDTSGGYNEQFF. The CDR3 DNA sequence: TGCAGTGCTAGAGATACTAGCGGGGGTTACAATGAGCAGTTCTTC.

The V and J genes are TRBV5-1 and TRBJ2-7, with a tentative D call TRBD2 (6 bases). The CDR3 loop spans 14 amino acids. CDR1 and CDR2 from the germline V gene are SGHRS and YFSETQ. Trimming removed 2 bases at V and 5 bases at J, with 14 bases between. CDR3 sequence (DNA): TGCGCCAGCAGCTTTGCACTAGCTGAGCACGAGCAGTACTTC. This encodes CASSFALAEHEQYF. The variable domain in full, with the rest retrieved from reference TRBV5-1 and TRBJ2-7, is KAGVTQTPRYLIKTRGQQVTLSCSPISGHRSVSWYQQTPGQGLQFLFEYFSETQRNKGNFPGRFSGRQFSNSRSEMNVSTLELGDSALYLCASSFALAEHEQYFGPGTRLTVT.

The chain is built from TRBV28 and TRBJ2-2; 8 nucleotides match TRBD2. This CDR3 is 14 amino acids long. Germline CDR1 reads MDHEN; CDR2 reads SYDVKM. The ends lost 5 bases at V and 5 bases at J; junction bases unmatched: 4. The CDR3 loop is CASSSGSGTGELFF. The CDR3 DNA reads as TGTGCCAGCAGTAGCGGGAGCGGGACCGGGGAGCTGTTTTTT.

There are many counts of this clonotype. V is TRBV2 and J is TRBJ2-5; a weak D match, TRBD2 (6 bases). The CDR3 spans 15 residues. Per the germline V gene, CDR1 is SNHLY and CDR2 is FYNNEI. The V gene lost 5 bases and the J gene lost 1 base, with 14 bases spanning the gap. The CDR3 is CASSPGGIRQETQYF. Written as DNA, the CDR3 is TGTGCCAGCAGTCCTGGGGGGATACGCCAAGAGACCCAGTACTTC. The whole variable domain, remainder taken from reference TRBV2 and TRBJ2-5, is EPEVTQTPSHQVTQMGQEVILRCVPISNHLYFYWYRQILGQKVEFLVSFYNNEISEKSEIFDDQFSVERPDGSNFTLKIRSTKLEDSAMYFCASSPGGIRQETQYFGPGTRLLVL.

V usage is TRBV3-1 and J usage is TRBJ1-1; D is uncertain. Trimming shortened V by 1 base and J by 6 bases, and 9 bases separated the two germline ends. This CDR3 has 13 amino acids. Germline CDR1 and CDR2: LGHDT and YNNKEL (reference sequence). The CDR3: CASSQVWAAEAFF. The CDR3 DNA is TGTGCCAGCAGCCAAGTTTGGGCCGCTGAAGCTTTCTTT. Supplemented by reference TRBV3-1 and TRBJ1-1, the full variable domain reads DTAVSQTPKYLVTQMGNDKSIKCEQNLGHDTMYWYKQDSKKFLKIMFSYNNKELIINETVPNRFSPKSPDKAHLNLHINSLELGDSAVYFCASSQVWAAEAFFGQGTRLTVV.

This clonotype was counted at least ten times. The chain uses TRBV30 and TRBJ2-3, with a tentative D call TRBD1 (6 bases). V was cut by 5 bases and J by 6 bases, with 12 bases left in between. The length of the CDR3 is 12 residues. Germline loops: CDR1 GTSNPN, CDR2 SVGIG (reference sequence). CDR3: CAWGIQGDTQYF. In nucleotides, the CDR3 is TGTGCCTGGGGAATTCAGGGGGATACGCAGTATTTT.

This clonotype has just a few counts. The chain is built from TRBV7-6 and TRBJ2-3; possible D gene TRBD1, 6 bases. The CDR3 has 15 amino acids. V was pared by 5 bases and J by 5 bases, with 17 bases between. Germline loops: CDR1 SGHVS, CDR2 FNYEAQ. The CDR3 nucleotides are TGTGCCAGCAGCGCAGGACAGTCGGGGAAAGATACGCAGTATTTT. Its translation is CASSAGQSGKDTQYF.

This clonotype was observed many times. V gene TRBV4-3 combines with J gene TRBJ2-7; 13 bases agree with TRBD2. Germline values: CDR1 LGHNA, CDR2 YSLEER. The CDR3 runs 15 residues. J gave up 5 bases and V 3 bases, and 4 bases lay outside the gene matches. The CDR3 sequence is CASSQGTSGNDEQYF. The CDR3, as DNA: TGCGCCAGCAGCCAGGGGACTAGCGGGAACGACGAGCAGTACTTC.

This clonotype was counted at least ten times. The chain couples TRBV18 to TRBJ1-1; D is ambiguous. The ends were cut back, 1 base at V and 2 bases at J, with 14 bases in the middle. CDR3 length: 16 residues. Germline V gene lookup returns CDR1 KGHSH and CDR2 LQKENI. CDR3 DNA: TGTGCCAGCTCACCACGGGTAGGCAGGAGAAACACTGAAGCTTTCTTT. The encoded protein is CASSPRVGRRNTEAFF.

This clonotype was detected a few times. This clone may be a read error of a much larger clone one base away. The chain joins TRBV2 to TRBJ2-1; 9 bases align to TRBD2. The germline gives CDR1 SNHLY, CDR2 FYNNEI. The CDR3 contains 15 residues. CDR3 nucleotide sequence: TGTGCCAGCAGTGAGGCTAGCGGGGAATACAATGAGCGGTTCTTC. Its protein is CASSEASGEYNERFF.

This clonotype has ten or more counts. CDR3 DNA sequence: TGTGCCAGCAGTTTTTCGGGGGAGGCTAAAAACTCCTACAATGAGCAGTTCTTC. This gives the protein CASSFSGEAKNSYNEQFF. V usage is TRBV28 and J usage is TRBJ2-1; D is perhaps TRBD2 (6 bases). The V end lost 3 bases, the J end lost 0 bases, and 18 bases lay between the germline ends. This CDR3 region has 18 residues. Germline lookup yields CDR1 MDHEN and CDR2 SYDVKM.

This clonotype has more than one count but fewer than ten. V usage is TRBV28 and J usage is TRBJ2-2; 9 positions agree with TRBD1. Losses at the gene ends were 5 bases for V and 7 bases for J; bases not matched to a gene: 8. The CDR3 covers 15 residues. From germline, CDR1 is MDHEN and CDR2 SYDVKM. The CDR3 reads CASSPQGALSGELFF. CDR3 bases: TGTGCCAGCAGTCCACAGGGGGCGCTGAGCGGGGAGCTGTTTTTT.

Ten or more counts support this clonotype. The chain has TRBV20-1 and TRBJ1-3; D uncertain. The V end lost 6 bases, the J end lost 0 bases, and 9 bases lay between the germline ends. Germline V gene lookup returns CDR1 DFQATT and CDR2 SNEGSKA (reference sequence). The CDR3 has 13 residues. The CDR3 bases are TGCAGTGCCCCCGGTAACTCTGGAAACACCATATATTTT. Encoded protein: CSAPGNSGNTIYF.

The CDR3: CSAGGQETQYF. The CDR3 DNA follows: TGCAGTGCGGGGGGCCAAGAGACCCAGTACTTC. The chain is built from TRBV20-1 and TRBJ2-5; TRBD2 is a possible D gene (6 bases). This CDR3 region has 11 residues. V lost 6 bases and J 1 base, leaving 6 bases between the germline ends. The germline V gene encodes CDR1 DFQATT and CDR2 SNEGSKA (reference sequence).

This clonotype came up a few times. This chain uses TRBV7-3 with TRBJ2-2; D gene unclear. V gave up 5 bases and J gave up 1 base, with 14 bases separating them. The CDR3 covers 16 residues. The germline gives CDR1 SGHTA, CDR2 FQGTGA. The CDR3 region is CASSPALRGNTGELFF. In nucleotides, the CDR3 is TGTGCCAGCAGCCCTGCCCTACGAGGGAACACCGGGGAGCTGTTTTTT.

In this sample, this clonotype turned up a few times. This CDR3 reads CASVFRGDTQYF. The DNA of the CDR3 is TGTGCCAGCGTCTTCCGGGGAGATACGCAGTATTTT. The chain carries TRBV2 and TRBJ2-3, with TRBD2 as a possible D gene (5 bases). Germline V lookup: CDR1 SNHLY, CDR2 FYNNEI. CDR3 length: 12 residues. The V end was cut by 8 bases, the J end by 5 bases, with 11 bases between.

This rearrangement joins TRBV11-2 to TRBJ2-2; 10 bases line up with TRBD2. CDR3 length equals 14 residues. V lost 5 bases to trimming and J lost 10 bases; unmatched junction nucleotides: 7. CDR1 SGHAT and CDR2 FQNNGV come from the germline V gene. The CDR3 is CASSPGLAVKELFF. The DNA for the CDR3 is TGTGCCAGCAGCCCAGGACTAGCGGTTAAGGAGCTGTTTTTT.

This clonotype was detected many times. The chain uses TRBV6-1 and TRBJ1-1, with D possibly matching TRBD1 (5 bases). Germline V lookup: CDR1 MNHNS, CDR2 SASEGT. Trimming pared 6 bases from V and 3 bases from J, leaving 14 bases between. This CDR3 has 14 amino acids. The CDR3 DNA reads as TGTGCCAGCAGCCTTAGACAGTACGACACTGAAGCTTTCTTT. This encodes CASSLRQYDTEAFF.

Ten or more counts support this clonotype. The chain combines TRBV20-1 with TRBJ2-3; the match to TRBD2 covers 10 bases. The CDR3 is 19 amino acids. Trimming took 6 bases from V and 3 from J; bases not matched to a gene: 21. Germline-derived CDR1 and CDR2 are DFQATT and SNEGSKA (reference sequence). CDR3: CSAETLLGSGRPSTDTQYF. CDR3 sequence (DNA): TGCAGTGCAGAGACTCTCTTAGGTAGCGGGAGGCCTAGTACAGATACGCAGTATTTT.

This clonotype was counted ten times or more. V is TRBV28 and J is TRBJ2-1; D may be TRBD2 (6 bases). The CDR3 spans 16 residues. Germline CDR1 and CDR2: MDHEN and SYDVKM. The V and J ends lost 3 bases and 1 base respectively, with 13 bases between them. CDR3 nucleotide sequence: TGTGCCAGCAGTTTCGGCGGGAAAGGATCCTACAATGAGCAGTTCTTC. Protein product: CASSFGGKGSYNEQFF.

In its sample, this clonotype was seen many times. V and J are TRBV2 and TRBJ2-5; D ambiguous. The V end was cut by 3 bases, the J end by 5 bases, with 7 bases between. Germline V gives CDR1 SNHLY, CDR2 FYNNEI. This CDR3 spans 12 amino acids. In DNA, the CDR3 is TGTGCCAGCAGTGAGAGTCAGGAGACCCAGTACTTC. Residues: CASSESQETQYF.

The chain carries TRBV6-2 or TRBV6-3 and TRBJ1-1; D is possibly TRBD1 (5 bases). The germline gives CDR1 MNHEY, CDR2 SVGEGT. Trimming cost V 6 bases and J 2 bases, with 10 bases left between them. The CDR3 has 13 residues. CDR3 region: CASRRGGNTEAFF. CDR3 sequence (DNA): TGTGCCAGCAGGAGGGGTGGAAACACTGAAGCTTTCTTT.

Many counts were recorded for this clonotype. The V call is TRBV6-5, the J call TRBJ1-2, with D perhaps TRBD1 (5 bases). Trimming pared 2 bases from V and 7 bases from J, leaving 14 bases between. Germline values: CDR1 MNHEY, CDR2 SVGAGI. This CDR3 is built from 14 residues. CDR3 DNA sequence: TGTGCCAGCAGTTACCGCGTGGGGGTGCGTGGCTACACCTTC. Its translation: CASSYRVGVRGYTF.

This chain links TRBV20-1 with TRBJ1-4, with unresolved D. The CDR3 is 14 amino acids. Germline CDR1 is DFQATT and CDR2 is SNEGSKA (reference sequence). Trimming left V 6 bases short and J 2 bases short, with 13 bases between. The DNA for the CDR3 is TGCAGTGCGCTCTCGGGGTGGACTAATGAAAAACTGTTTTTT. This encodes CSALSGWTNEKLFF.